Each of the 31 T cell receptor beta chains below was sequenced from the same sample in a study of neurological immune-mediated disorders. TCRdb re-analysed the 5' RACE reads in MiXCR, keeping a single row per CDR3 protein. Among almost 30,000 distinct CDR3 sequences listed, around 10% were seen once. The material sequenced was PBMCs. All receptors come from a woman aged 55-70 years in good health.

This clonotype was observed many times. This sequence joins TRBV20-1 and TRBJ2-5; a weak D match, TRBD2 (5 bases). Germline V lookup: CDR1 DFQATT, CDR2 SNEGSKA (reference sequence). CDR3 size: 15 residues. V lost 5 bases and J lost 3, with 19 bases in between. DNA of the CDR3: TGCAGTGCTCCAAGCCCGAGACTACTTGAAGAGACCCAGTACTTC. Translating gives CSAPSPRLLEETQYF.

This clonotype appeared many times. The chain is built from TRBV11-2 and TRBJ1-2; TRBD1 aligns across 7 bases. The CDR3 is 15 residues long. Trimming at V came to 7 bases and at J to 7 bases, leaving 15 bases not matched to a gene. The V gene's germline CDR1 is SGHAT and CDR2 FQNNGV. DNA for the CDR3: TGTGCCAGCACCCGACTTACAGAGGGGGCAGGTGGCTACACCTTC. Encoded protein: CASTRLTEGAGGYTF.

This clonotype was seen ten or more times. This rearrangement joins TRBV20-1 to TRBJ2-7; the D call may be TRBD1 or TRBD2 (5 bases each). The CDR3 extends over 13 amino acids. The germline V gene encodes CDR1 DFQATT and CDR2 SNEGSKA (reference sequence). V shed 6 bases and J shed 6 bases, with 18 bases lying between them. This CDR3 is CSAGFQGGGEQYF. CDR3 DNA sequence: TGCAGTGCCGGATTTCAGGGTGGGGGCGAGCAGTACTTC.

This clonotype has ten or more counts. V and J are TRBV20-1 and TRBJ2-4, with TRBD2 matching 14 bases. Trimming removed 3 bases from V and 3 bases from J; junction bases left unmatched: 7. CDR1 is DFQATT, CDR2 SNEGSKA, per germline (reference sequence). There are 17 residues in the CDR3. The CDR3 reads CSASGLAGGQDKNIQYF. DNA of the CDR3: TGCAGTGCTAGCGGACTAGCGGGGGGTCAGGACAAAAACATTCAGTACTTC.

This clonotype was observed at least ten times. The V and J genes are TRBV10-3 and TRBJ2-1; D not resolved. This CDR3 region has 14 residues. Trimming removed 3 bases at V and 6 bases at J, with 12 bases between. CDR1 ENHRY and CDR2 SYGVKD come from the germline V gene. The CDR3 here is CAISESLESNEQFF. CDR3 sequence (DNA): TGTGCCATCAGTGAATCCCTAGAGAGCAATGAGCAGTTCTTC.

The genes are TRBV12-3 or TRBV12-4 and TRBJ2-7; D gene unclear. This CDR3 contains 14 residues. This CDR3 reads CISSPGRVLYEQYF. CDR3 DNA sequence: TGTATCAGCAGTCCAGGACGGGTCCTCTACGAGCAGTACTTC.

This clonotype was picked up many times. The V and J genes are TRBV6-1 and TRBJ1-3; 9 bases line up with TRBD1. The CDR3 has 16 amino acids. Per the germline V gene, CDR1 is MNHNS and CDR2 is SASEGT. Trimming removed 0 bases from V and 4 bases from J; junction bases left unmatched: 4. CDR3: CASSEAHRGPGNTIYF. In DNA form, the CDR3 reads TGTGCCAGCAGTGAAGCCCACAGGGGGCCAGGAAACACCATATATTTT.

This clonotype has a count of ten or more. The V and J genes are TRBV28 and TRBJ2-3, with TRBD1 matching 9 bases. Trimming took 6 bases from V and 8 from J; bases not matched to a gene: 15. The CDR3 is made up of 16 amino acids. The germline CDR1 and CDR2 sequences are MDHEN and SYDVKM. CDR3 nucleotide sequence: TGTGCCAGCAGCGCAGGGACAGGGAGACAGGGTGGTACGCAGTATTTT. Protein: CASSAGTGRQGGTQYF.

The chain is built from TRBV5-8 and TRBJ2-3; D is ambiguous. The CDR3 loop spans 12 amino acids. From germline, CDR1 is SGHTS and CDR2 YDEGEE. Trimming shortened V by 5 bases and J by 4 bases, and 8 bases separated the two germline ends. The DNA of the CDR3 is TGTGCCAGCAGATTACGTGCAGATACGCAGTATTTT. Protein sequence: CASRLRADTQYF.

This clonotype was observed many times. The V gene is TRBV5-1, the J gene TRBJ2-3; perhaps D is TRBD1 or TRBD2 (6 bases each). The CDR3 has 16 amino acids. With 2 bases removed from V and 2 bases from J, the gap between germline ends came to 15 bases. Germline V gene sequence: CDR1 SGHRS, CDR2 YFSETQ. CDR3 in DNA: TGCGCCAGCAGCTTTAGGCCGGGGGCCCCCACAGATACGCAGTATTTT. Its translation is CASSFRPGAPTDTQYF.

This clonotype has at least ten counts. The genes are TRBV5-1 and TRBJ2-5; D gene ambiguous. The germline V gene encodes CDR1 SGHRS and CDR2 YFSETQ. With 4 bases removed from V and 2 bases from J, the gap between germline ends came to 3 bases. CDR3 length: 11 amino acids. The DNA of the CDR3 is TGCGCCAGCAGCATTCAAGAGACCCAGTACTTC. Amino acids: CASSIQETQYF.

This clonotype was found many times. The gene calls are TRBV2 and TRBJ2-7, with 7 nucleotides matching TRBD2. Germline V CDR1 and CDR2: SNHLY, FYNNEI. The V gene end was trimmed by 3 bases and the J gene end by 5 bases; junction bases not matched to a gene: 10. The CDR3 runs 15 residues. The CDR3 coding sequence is TGTGCCAGCAGTGATCCGGGAGGCTTTTCCGACGAGCAGTACTTC. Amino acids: CASSDPGGFSDEQYF. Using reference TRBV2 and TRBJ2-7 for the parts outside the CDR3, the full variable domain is EPEVTQTPSHQVTQMGQEVILRCVPISNHLYFYWYRQILGQKVEFLVSFYNNEISEKSEIFDDQFSVERPDGSNFTLKIRSTKLEDSAMYFCASSDPGGFSDEQYFGPGTRLTVT.

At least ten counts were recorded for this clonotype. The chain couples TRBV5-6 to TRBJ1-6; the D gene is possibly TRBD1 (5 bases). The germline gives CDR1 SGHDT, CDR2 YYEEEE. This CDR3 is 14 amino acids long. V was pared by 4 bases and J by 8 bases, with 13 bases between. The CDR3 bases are TGTGCCAGCAGCGGAGGACGGGGGGATTCACCCCTCCACTTT. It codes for CASSGGRGDSPLHF. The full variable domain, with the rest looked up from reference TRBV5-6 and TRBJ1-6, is DAGVTQSPTHLIKTRGQQVTLRCSPKSGHDTVSWYQQALGQGPQFIFQYYEEEERQRGNFPDRFSGHQFPNYSSELNVNALLLGDSALYLCASSGGRGDSPLHFGNGTRLTVT.

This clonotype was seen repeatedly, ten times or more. The CDR3, as DNA: TGTGCCAGCAGCTTGGACAGGGGAGGAACTGAAGCTTTCTTT. This translates into CASSLDRGGTEAFF. The chain joins TRBV7-8 to TRBJ1-1, with TRBD1 matching 9 bases. The V gene end was trimmed by 3 bases and the J gene end by 5 bases; junction bases not matched to a gene: 4. The CDR3 has 14 amino acids. Germline V lookup: CDR1 SGHVS, CDR2 FQNEAQ. The full variable domain, in which reference TRBV7-8 and TRBJ1-1 provide the parts outside the CDR3, is GAGVSQSPRYKVAKRGQDVALRCDPISGHVSLFWYQQALGQGPEFLTYFQNEAQLDKSGLPSDRFFAERPEGSVSTLKIQRTQQEDSAVYLCASSLDRGGTEAFFGQGTRLTVV.

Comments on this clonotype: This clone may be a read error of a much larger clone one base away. CDR3 bases: TGTGCCAGCAGTGAAGCCGACTATGGAAACACCATATATTTT. Amino acid sequence: CASSEADYGNTIYF. The genes are TRBV6-1 and TRBJ1-3, with unresolved D. The CDR3 totals 14 residues. CDR1 MNHNS and CDR2 SASEGT come from the germline V gene. Between the trimmed V and J ends, which lost 0 bases and 3 bases, there was a span of 6 bases.

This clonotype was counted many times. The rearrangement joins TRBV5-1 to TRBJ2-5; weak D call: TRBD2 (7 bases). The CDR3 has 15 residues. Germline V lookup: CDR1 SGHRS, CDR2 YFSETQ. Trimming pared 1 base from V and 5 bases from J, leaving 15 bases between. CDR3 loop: CASSLLGGAEETQYF. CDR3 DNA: TGCGCCAGCAGCTTGCTAGGGGGGGCCGAGGAGACCCAGTACTTC.

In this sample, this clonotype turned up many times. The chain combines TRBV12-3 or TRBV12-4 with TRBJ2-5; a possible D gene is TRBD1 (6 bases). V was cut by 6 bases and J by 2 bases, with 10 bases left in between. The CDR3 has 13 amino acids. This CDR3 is CASSSRGQETQYF. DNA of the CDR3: TGTGCCAGCAGCTCCAGGGGACAAGAGACCCAGTACTTC.

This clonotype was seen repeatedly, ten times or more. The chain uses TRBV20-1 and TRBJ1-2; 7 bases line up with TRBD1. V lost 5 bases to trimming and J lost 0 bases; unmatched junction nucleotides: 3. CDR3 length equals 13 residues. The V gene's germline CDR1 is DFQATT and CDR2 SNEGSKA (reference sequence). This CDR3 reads CSAWDSANYGYTF. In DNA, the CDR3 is TGCAGTGCTTGGGACAGCGCTAACTATGGCTACACCTTC.

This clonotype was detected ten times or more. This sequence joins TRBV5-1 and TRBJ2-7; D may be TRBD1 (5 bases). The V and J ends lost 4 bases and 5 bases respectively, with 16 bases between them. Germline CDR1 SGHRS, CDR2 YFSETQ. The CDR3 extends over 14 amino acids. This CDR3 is CASSVIQVNDEQYF. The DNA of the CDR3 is TGCGCCAGCAGCGTTATACAGGTAAACGACGAGCAGTACTTC.

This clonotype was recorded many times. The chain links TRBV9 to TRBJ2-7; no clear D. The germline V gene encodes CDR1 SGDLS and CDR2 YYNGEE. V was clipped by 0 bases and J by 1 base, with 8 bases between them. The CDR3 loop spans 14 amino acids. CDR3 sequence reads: CASSVGLQSYEQYF. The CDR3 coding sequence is TGTGCCAGCAGCGTAGGACTGCAGTCCTACGAGCAGTACTTC.

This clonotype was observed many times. The CDR3 coding sequence is TGCAGTGCTAGAGATGACAAGCAGCAGTTCTTC. Translating it yields CSARDDKQQFF. This rearrangement joins TRBV20-1 to TRBJ2-1; no clear D gene. This CDR3 region has 11 residues. Germline assignment: CDR1 DFQATT and CDR2 SNEGSKA (reference sequence). Trimming removed 0 bases at V and 11 bases at J, with 8 bases between.

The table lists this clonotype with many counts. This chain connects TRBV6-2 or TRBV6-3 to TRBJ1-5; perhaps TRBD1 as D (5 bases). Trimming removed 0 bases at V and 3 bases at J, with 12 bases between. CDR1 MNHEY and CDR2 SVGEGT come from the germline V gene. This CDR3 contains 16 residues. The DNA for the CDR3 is TGTGCCAGCAGTTACTCGACAGATTTATACAATCAGCCCCAGCATTTT. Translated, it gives CASSYSTDLYNQPQHF.

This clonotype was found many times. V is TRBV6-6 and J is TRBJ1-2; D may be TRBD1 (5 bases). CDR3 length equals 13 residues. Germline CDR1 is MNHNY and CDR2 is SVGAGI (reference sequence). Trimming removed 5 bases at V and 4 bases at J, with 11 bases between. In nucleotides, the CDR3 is TGTGCCAGCAGTCCCCCAGGGTTCTATGGCTACACCTTC. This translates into CASSPPGFYGYTF.

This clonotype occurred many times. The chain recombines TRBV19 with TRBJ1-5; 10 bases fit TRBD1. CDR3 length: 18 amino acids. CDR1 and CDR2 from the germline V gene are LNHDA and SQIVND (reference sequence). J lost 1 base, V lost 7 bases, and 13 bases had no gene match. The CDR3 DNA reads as TGTGCCAGTACCAATGGGGGACAGGGGTATGGGAGCAATCAGCCCCAGCATTTT. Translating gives CASTNGGQGYGSNQPQHF.

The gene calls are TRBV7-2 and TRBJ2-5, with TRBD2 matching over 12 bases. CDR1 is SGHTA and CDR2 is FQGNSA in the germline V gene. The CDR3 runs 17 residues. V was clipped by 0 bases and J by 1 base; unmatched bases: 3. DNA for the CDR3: TGTGCCAGCAGCTTAGCCAGACTAGCGGGGGTCCAAGAGACCCAGTACTTC. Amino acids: CASSLARLAGVQETQYF. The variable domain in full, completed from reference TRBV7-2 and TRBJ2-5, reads GAGVSQSPSNKVTEKGKDVELRCDPISGHTALYWYRQSLGQGLEFLIYFQGNSAPDKSGLPSDRFSAERTGGSVSTLTIQRTQQEDSAVYLCASSLARLAGVQETQYFGPGTRLLVL.

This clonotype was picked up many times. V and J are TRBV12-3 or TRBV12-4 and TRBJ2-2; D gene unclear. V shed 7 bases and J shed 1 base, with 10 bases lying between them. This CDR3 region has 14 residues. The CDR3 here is CASIPMGNTGELFF. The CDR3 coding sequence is TGTGCCAGCATCCCTATGGGGAACACCGGGGAGCTGTTTTTT.

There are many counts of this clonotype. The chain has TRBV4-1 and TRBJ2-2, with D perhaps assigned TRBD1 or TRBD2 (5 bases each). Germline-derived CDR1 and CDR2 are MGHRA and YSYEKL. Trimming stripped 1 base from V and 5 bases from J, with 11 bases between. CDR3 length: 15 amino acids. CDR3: CASSQVSGPTGELFF. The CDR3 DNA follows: TGCGCCAGCAGCCAAGTTTCGGGGCCAACCGGGGAGCTGTTTTTT.

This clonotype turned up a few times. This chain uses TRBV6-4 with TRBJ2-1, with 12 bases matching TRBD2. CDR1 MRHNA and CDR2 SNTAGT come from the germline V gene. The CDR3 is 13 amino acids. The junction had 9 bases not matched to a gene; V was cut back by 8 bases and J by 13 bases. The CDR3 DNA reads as TGTGCCAGCGGGGTCCTAGCGGGGGGGCCCCAGTTCTTC. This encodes CASGVLAGGPQFF.

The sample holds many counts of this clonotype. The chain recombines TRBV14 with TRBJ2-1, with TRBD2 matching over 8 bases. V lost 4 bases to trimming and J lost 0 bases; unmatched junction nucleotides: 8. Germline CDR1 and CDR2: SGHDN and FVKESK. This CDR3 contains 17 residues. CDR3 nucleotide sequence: TGTGCCAGCAGCCCCGACTTCCGGGGGGGCTCCTACAATGAGCAGTTCTTC. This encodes CASSPDFRGGSYNEQFF.

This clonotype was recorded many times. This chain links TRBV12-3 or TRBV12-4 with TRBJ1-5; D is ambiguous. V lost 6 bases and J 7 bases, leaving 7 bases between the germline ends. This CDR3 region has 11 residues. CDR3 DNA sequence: TGTGCCAGCAGCAAAGGGCAGCCCCAGCATTTT. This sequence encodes CASSKGQPQHF.

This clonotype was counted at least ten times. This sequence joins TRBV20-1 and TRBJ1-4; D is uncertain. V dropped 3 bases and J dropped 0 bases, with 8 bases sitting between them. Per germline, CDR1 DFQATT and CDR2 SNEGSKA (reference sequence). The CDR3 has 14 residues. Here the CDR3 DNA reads TGCAGTGCTAGTAAAGGAACAACTAATGAAAAACTGTTTTTT. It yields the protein CSASKGTTNEKLFF.